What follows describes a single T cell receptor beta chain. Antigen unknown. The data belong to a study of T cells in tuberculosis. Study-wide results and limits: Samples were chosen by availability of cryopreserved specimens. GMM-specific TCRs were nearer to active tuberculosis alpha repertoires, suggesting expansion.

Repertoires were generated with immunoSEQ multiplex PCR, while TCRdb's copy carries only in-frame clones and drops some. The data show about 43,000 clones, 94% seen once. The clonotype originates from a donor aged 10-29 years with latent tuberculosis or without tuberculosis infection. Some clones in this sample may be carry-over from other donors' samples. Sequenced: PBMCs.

Here the CDR3 reads CASSLSYGQGSYEQYF. The CDR3 DNA reads as TGTGCCAGCAGTTTATCGTACGGACAGGGCTCCTACGAGCAGTACTTC. The rearrangement joins TRBV27 to TRBJ2-7, with 8 bases lining up with TRBD1. J was trimmed by 0 bases and V by 0 bases; bases with no gene match: 4. CDR3 length: 16 amino acids. Germline lookup yields CDR1 MNHEY and CDR2 SMNVEV (reference sequence).